A selection of T cell receptor beta chains follows, all from one sample in a study of sequential checkpoint blockade in melanoma. Assay: immunoSEQ multiplex PCR; the TCRdb copy retains only in-frame clones and omits some. This table has about 5,500 clones, 48% appearing once. Sequences were derived from CD8+ T cells sorted from blood (inferred from file names), sampled from a patient given nivolumab and ipilimumab in sequence. These receptors all come from a human patient with melanoma. Some clones in this sample may be carry-over from other donors' samples. Each CDR3 is given with its conserved first and last residue. The order of the fields is clone size, J gene, V gene, D gene, CDR3 DNA, CDR3 protein. D genes are given only for firm matches. The listing skips clone size in some rows; elsewhere it reads once, few, many or a size class.

NA TRBJ2-7 TRBV6-5 TRBD1 TGTGCCAGCAGACCCGGACAGGGGGTAAACGAGCAGTACTTC CASRPGQGVNEQYF
NA TRBJ2-7 TRBV7-3 TRBD2 TGTGCCAGCAGCCAAGGCGGGGGAAACTACGAGCAGTACTTC CASSQGGGNYEQYF
NA TRBJ2-7 TRBV9 NA TGTGCCAGCAGCTCACCTACAGGGATCGAGCAGTACTTC CASSSPTGIEQYF
NA TRBJ2-7 TRBV4-3 NA TGCGCCAGCAGCCAAGAAGCACAGGGATCCTACGAGCAGTACTTC CASSQEAQGSYEQYF
NA TRBJ1-2 TRBV30 NA TGTGCCTGGAGTAGTCTCGGGTTTCACAGGGACTATGGCTACACCTTC CAWSSLGFHRDYGYTF
few TRBJ2-7 TRBV6-5 NA TGTGCCAGCAGTTTCGACAGGTGGGCCTACGAGCAGTACTTC CASSFDRWAYEQYF
NA TRBJ1-3 TRBV13 NA TGTGCCAGCAGTTCAGGGAACTCTGGAAACACCATATATTTT CASSSGNSGNTIYF
NA TRBJ1-1 TRBV5-5 NA TGTGCCAGCAGCTCAGAGGGCGACACTGAAGCTTTCTTT CASSSEGDTEAFF
NA TRBJ1-2 TRBV30 NA TGTGCCTGGAGCGACCCAGATCAGGGAGGTGGTTATGGCTACACCTTC CAWSDPDQGGGYGYTF
NA TRBJ2-7 TRBV6-5 TRBD1 TGTGCCAGCAGTCCGACAGGGACGGGCGAGCAGTACTTC CASSPTGTGEQYF
NA TRBJ2-7 TRBV21-1 NA TGTGCCAGCAGTTACTTTTCGACTAGCGGGGGCTACGAGCAGTACTTC CASSYFSTSGGYEQYF
NA TRBJ2-7 TRBV6-1 TRBD1 TGTGCCGGTGGGACAGGGGGGGCCTACGAGCAGTACTTC CAGGTGGAYEQYF
NA TRBJ1-6 TRBV4-3 NA TGCGCCAGCAGCCAAGATGGAGGGAGGGCTTCACCCCTCCACTTT CASSQDGGRASPLHF
NA TRBJ1-2 TRBV29-1 NA TGCAGCGCCCCCGAACAGGGCGAGGGGGGCTACACCTTC CSAPEQGEGGYTF
NA TRBJ2-2 TRBV7-8 TRBD2 TGTGCCAGCAGCCGTCGGACTAGCACTGGCGGGGAGCTGTTTTTT CASSRRTSTGGELFF
NA TRBJ2-7 TRBV7-2 TRBD1 TGCGCCAGCAGCCCCGGACAGGGGACGTACGAGCAGTACTTC CASSPGQGTYEQYF
NA TRBJ2-1 TRBV19 NA TGTGCCAGTCTTGGTGGGGGGAGCTCCTACAATGAGCAGTTCTTC CASLGGGSSYNEQFF
NA TRBJ2-7 TRBV12-5 NA TGTGCTAGTGGTTTTTCAGATTCCTACGAGCAGTACTTC CASGFSDSYEQYF
few TRBJ1-1 TRBV7-3 NA TGTGCCAGCAGCTTAAACCAGGTGGGGCCAGGGAACACTGAAGCTTTCTTT CASSLNQVGPGNTEAFF
NA TRBJ2-7 TRBV7-9 NA TGTGCCAGCAGCTTAGCACAGCCAGCCTACGAGCAGTACTTC CASSLAQPAYEQYF
NA TRBJ1-6 TRBV15 TRBD1 TGTGCCAGACCCCCGGGACAGGGTGTGTCACCCCTCCACTTT CARPPGQGVSPLHF
medium-sized TRBJ1-6 TRBV19 NA TGTGCCAGTAGTATCCAGGGAATAGGGAATTCACCCCTCCACTTT CASSIQGIGNSPLHF
NA TRBJ1-2 TRBV7-9 TRBD1 TGTGCCAGCAGCGGAGCAGGGGGGTCCAACTATGGCTACACCTTC CASSGAGGSNYGYTF
few TRBJ2-7 TRBV7-2 TRBD1 TGTGCCAGCAGCTTAGGGTTCGGTGACAGGGACCACGAGCAGTACTTC CASSLGFGDRDHEQYF
NA TRBJ1-5 TRBV28 TRBD1 TGTGCCAGCAGTTTATGGGGGACAGAAAGGCGCAATCAGCCCCAGCATTTT CASSLWGTERRNQPQHF
NA TRBJ2-7 TRBV11-2 NA TGTGCCAGCAGCTTGGGCAGGGATTTCTACGAGCAGTACTTC CASSLGRDFYEQYF
few TRBJ1-1 TRBV4-2 TRBD1 TGTGCCAGCAGCCCATACACAGGGGTCAGGACTGAAGCTTTCTTT CASSPYTGVRTEAFF
few TRBJ1-5 TRBV6-6 NA TGTGCCAGCAGTTACGCAGAACGGGTACATTTT CASSYAERVHF
NA TRBJ2-7 TRBV7-9 TRBD1 TGTGCCAGCAGCCAAGGGACAGCTCCAGCCTACGAGCAGTACTTC CASSQGTAPAYEQYF
medium-sized TRBJ2-7 TRBV9 NA TGTGCCAGCAGCCTTGATGCGGGGAAGGACGAGCAGTACTTC CASSLDAGKDEQYF
few TRBJ1-4 TRBV11-2 NA TGTGCCAGCAGCTCCGAGATTGTTAGTGAAAAACTGTTTTTT CASSSEIVSEKLFF
NA TRBJ2-7 TRBV27 NA TGTGCCAGCAGTTTAGCCAGGGTAGATCACGAGCAGTACTTC CASSLARVDHEQYF
few TRBJ2-7 TRBV4-1 NA TGCGCCAGCAGCCCGGACAGTGTTTCGTACGAGCAGTACTTC CASSPDSVSYEQYF
NA TRBJ1-1 TRBV27 TRBD1 TGTGCCAGCAGTTGGACAGGGGAGGGGACTGAAGCTTTCTTT CASSWTGEGTEAFF
few TRBJ2-3 TRBV7-7 NA TGTGCCAGCAGCCCGGGATTGACAGATACGCAGTATTTT CASSPGLTDTQYF
NA TRBJ2-7 TRBV15 TRBD1 TGTGCCACCAGCGTCGGGACAGGGATCAGCACCTACGAGCAGTACTTC CATSVGTGISTYEQYF